These T cell receptor beta chains were read from a single sample in a study of blood T cell repertoires in COVID-19. TCRdb's table, derived via immunoSEQ multiplex PCR, lists solely in-frame clones and lacks some. The sample includes about 270,000 clones, about 88% seen only once; the top ten take less than 3%. The sequenced sample consisted of PBMCs or T cells enriched from blood (not recorded which). All receptors come from a woman aged 50 to 60 who had recovered from COVID-19. Both conserved end residues are part of each CDR3. D genes are given only for firm matches. The listing skips clone size in some rows; elsewhere it reads once, few, many or a size class.

D	V	J	size	CDR3	DNA
TRBD1	TRBV27	TRBJ1-5	NA	CASSSGTGGRNQPQHF	TGTGCCAGCAGTTCTGGGACAGGGGGCCGCAATCAGCCCCAGCATTTT
TRBD1	TRBV9	TRBJ1-2	NA	CASSRGTDYGYTF	TGTGCCAGCAGCCGCGGGACAGACTATGGCTACACCTTC
NA	TRBV7-8	TRBJ1-2	NA	CASSLGRDGYTF	TGTGCCAGCAGCTTAGGCAGGGATGGCTACACCTTC
NA	TRBV27	TRBJ1-6	NA	CASRGGEASSYNSPLHF	TGTGCCAGCAGGGGGGGGGAGGCGAGCTCCTATAATTCACCCCTCCACTTT
NA	TRBV3-1/TRBV3-2	TRBJ2-2	NA	CASSQLFAGNTGELFF	TGTGCCAGCAGCCAGTTATTCGCGGGGAACACCGGGGAGCTGTTTTTT
NA	TRBV10-3	TRBJ1-3	NA	CAISDTYSGNTIYF	TGTGCCATCAGTGACACTTACTCTGGAAACACCATATATTTT
NA	TRBV29-1	TRBJ1-1	NA	CSVRGDHEAFF	TGCAGCGTTCGCGGAGATCATGAAGCTTTCTTT
TRBD2	TRBV6-4	TRBJ2-1	NA	CASSDSMASGRRQFF	TGTGCCAGCAGTGACTCGATGGCTAGCGGGAGACGGCAGTTCTTC
TRBD1	TRBV28	TRBJ1-1	NA	CASSSGTGVSFF	TGTGCCAGCAGTTCCGGGACAGGGGTCTCTTTCTTT
NA	TRBV30	TRBJ1-4	NA	CAWSVPRSTNEKLFF	TGTGCCTGGAGTGTACCCAGATCAACTAATGAAAAACTGTTTTTT
NA	TRBV4-1	TRBJ1-1	NA	CASSHGTRTEAFF	TGCGCCAGCAGCCACGGCACTAGGACTGAAGCTTTCTTT
TRBD1	TRBV30	TRBJ1-2	NA	CAWSPTGVGYGYTF	TGTGCCTGGAGCCCAACAGGGGTCGGCTATGGCTACACCTTC
TRBD1	TRBV10-1	TRBJ2-3	NA	CASSESKTGRTDTQYF	TGCGCCAGCAGTGAGTCAAAGACAGGGCGCACAGATACGCAGTATTTT
NA	TRBV11-3	TRBJ1-5	NA	CASSLDQPGGRPQHF	TGTGCCAGCAGCTTAGATCAGCCGGGGGGACGGCCCCAGCATTTT
NA	TRBV4-3	TRBJ2-1	NA	CASSQDPGNRYNEQFF	TGCGCCAGCAGCCAAGATCCGGGGAATCGCTACAATGAGCAGTTCTTC
NA	TRBV7-2	TRBJ1-6	NA	CASAPRGSSYNSPLHF	TGTGCCAGCGCCCCCCGGGGGAGCTCCTATAATTCACCCCTCCACTTT
TRBD2	TRBV7-6	TRBJ2-7	once	CASSLVGASGIHEQYF	TGTGCCAGCAGCTTAGTGGGGGCTAGCGGGATCCACGAGCAGTACTTC
TRBD1	TRBV5-8	TRBJ2-2	few	CASSPTGGRPGTGELFF	TGTGCCAGCAGCCCGACAGGGGGCCGTCCTGGCACCGGGGAGCTGTTTTTT
NA	TRBV28	TRBJ1-5	NA	CASSGGLNQPQHF	TGTGCCAGCAGTGGGGGCCTCAATCAGCCCCAGCATTTT
TRBD2	TRBV9	TRBJ2-7	NA	CASSHSSGNYEQYF	TGTGCCAGCAGCCACTCTAGCGGTAACTACGAGCAGTACTTC
NA	TRBV7-2	TRBJ2-3	NA	CASSLQGGTDTQYF	TGTGCCAGCAGCTTACAGGGCGGCACAGATACGCAGTATTTT
NA	TRBV6-5	TRBJ1-4	NA	CASSTTGFNEKLFF	TGTGCCAGCAGTACGACTGGTTTTAATGAAAAACTGTTTTTT
NA	TRBV7-3	TRBJ2-1	NA	CASSLTPAYNEQFF	TGTGCCAGCAGCTTAACGCCGGCCTACAATGAGCAGTTCTTC
NA	TRBV28	TRBJ1-4	NA	CASSRGGANEKLFF	TGTGCCAGCTCCCGGGGGGGAGCTAATGAAAAACTGTTTTTT
NA	TRBV3-1/TRBV3-2	TRBJ2-1	NA	CASSPSGNEQFF	TGTGCCAGCAGCCCCTCCGGCAATGAGCAGTTCTTC
TRBD1	TRBV4-1	TRBJ2-5	NA	CASSDRQGETQYF	TGCGCCAGCAGCGATAGACAGGGAGAGACCCAGTACTTC
NA	TRBV19	TRBJ2-7	NA	CASSIEQGRSEQYF	TGTGCCAGTAGTATTGAACAGGGTCGAAGCGAGCAGTACTTC
NA	TRBV7-2	TRBJ2-7	NA	CASSLASTSSYEQYF	TGTGCCAGCAGCTTAGCCAGTACTAGCTCCTACGAGCAGTACTTC
TRBD1	TRBV30	TRBJ1-1	NA	CAWSVPRGSEAFF	TGTGCCTGGAGTGTACCCAGGGGGAGCGAAGCTTTCTTT
TRBD1	TRBV11-2	TRBJ1-4	NA	CASSLDKFWQGAANEKLFF	TGTGCCAGCAGCTTAGATAAGTTTTGGCAGGGGGCGGCTAATGAAAAACTGTTTTTT
NA	TRBV30	TRBJ1-3	few	CAWTRGLGNTIYF	TGTGCCTGGACAAGGGGTCTTGGAAACACCATATATTTT